The clone carrying this T cell receptor (beta chain) was detected only a few times. What it recognizes is unknown. The sample belongs to a study of early T cells in non-severe SARS-CoV-2 infection. Background on the study: The chains were unpaired, and the sequenced material was bulk RNA from unsorted whole blood. Study-level points and caveats: VDJdb matches were skewed toward anti-spike CD8 T cell responses.

In the library, individual cDNA molecules carried attached unique molecular identifiers. TCRdb re-called the 5' RACE reads through MiXCR, storing one row per CDR3 protein. The table includes around 58,000 distinct CDR3 sequences, about 4.9% detected once. This TCR was sampled from an adult who was a healthcare worker with PCR-confirmed SARS-CoV-2 infection or an uninfected control (not recorded which). The specimen sequenced was whole blood.

This chain's CDR3 is CSATGLYEREGGGTDTQYF. DNA for the CDR3: TGCAGTGCTACTGGGTTGTACGAGCGGGAGGGCGGGGGCACAGATACGCAGTATTTT. This chain uses TRBV20-1 with TRBJ2-3; 10 bases agree with TRBD2. The germline CDR1 and CDR2 sequences are DFQATT and SNEGSKA (reference sequence). V shed 4 bases and J 1 base; nucleotides not matched to a gene: 17. The CDR3 totals 19 residues.